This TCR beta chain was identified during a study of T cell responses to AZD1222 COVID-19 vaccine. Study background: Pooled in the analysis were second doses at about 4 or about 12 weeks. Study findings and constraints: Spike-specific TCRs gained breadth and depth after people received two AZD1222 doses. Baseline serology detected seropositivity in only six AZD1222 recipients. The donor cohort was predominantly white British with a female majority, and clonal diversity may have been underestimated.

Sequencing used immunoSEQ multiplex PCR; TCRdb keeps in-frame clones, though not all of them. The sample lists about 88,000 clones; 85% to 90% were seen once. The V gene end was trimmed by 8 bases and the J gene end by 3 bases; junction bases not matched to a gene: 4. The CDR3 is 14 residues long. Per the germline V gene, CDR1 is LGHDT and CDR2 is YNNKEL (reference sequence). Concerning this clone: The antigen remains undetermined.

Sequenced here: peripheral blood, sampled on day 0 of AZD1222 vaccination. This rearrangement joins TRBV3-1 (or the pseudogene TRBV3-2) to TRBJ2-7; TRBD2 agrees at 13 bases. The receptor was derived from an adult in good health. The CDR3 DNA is TGTGCCAGCGGAGGACTAGCGGGGGACTACGAGCAGTACTTC. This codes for CASGGLAGDYEQYF.